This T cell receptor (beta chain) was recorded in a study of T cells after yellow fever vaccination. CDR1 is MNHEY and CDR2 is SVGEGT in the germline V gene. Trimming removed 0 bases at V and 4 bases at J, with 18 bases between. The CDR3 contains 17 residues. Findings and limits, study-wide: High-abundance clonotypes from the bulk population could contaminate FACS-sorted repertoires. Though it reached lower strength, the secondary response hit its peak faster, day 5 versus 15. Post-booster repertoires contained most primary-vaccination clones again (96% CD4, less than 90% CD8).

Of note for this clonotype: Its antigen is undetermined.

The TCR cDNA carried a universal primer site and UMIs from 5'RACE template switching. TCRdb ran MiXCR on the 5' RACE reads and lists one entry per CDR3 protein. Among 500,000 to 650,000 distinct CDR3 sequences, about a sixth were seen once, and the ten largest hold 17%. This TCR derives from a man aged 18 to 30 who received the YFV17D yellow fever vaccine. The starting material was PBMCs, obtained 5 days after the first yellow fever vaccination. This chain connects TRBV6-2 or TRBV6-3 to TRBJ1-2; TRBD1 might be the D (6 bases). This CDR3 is CASSYSPLRQDRYGYTF. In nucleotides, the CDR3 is TGTGCCAGCAGTTACTCCCCTTTACGACAGGACCGCTATGGCTACACCTTC.